The 13 T cell receptor beta chains below all came from one sample that was sequenced in a study of cytomegalovirus exposure and HLA in healthy donors. 13 Jbeta primers and 60 Vbeta primers were used for the PCR. The protocol was immunoSEQ multiplex PCR, while the TCRdb copy is restricted to in-frame clones and leaves out a portion. The table has over 150,000 clones, roughly three quarters seen once. The sequencing sample was made of PBMCs. The receptor source for this set is a woman aged 18 to 35 in good health and CMV-seronegative.

The V call is TRBV28, the J call TRBJ1-3; D ambiguous. This CDR3 contains 16 residues. Germline V gene lookup returns CDR1 MDHEN and CDR2 SYDVKM. Trimming removed 1 base from V and 4 bases from J, with 14 bases in between. This CDR3 reads CASSLSRVSGGNTIYF. CDR3 in DNA: TGTGCCAGCAGTTTATCCCGGGTTTCGGGGGGAAACACCATATATTTT.

V gene TRBV30 combines with J gene TRBJ2-7; D gene uncertain. This CDR3 contains 12 residues. The V end was cut by 7 bases, the J end by 6 bases, with 16 bases between. Germline CDR1 reads GTSNPN; CDR2 reads SVGIG (reference sequence). In DNA form, the CDR3 reads TGTGCCTACTCGGCGGAGCGTGGCGAGCAGTACTTC. As protein: CAYSAERGEQYF.

The rearrangement links TRBV29-1 to TRBJ2-2; perhaps TRBD1 as D (6 bases). Germline V CDR1 and CDR2: SQVTM, ANQGSEA. The CDR3 totals 13 residues. The germline V and J ends were trimmed by 7 bases and 1 base, with 10 bases remaining between them. The CDR3 protein is CSGLTGNTGELFF. The CDR3 DNA reads TGCAGCGGATTGACAGGGAACACCGGGGAGCTGTTTTTT.

The chain is built from TRBV27 and TRBJ2-1; the match to TRBD1 covers 10 bases. CDR3 size: 15 residues. CDR1 MNHEY and CDR2 SMNVEV come from the germline V gene (reference sequence). After removal of 10 bases from V and 1 base from J, the junction contained 7 bases not matched to a gene. CDR3 loop: CATTPGQGSYNEQFF. The DNA of the CDR3 is TGTGCCACTACGCCGGGACAGGGGTCCTACAATGAGCAGTTCTTC.

V usage is TRBV29-1 and J usage is TRBJ1-2, with 9 bases lining up with TRBD1. Germline V gene sequence: CDR1 SQVTM, CDR2 ANQGSEA. The V and J ends lost 3 bases and 4 bases, in that order; junction bases with no gene match: 9. CDR3 length equals 15 residues. Here the CDR3 DNA reads TGCAGCGTTGAGGGACAGGGTGCAAACCTCTATGGCTACACCTTC. Encoded protein: CSVEGQGANLYGYTF.

The V and J genes are TRBV15 and TRBJ1-2; the D gene is possibly TRBD1 (6 bases). This CDR3 has 11 amino acids. The germline V gene encodes CDR1 LNHNV and CDR2 YYDKDF (reference sequence). V lost 5 bases to trimming and J lost 7 bases, with 8 bases between them. The CDR3 sequence: CATSVQGGYTF. Written as DNA, the CDR3 is TGTGCCACCAGCGTACAGGGTGGCTACACCTTC.

This clone was counted a few times. The J gene is TRBJ1-1, the V gene TRBV7-2; no clear D gene. Germline V CDR1 and CDR2: SGHTA, FQGNSA. Trimming stripped 5 bases from V and 3 bases from J, with 7 bases between. This CDR3 is built from 12 residues. The CDR3 DNA reads as TGTGCCAGCAGCCGCGAGTACACTGAAGCTTTCTTT. Amino acid sequence: CASSREYTEAFF.

Only a few counts were recorded for this clone. The chain recombines TRBV28 with TRBJ1-2, with 8 bases that match TRBD1. Germline V gene sequence: CDR1 MDHEN, CDR2 SYDVKM. V lost 3 bases, J lost 7 bases, and 7 bases stayed unmatched. The CDR3 has 14 amino acids. The CDR3 coding sequence is TGTGCCAGCAGTTTCCCCGGACAGGGAAGTGGCTACACCTTC. Protein product: CASSFPGQGSGYTF.

This rearrangement joins TRBV5-4 to TRBJ1-4; no clear D gene. Trimming shortened V by 0 bases and J by 8 bases, and 5 bases separated the two germline ends. Germline V gives CDR1 SGHNT, CDR2 YYREEE (reference sequence). The CDR3 runs 12 residues. CDR3 amino acids: CASSLGEEKLFF. CDR3 nucleotide sequence: TGTGCCAGCAGCTTGGGGGAGGAAAAACTGTTTTTT.

The chain links TRBV28 to TRBJ1-1; perhaps TRBD1 as D (6 bases). The length of the CDR3 is 14 residues. The ends were cut back, 1 base at V and 5 bases at J, with 11 bases in the middle. The germline V gene encodes CDR1 MDHEN and CDR2 SYDVKM. The CDR3 DNA follows: TGTGCCAGCAGTTTATTAGGGGGGGGGACTGAAGCTTTCTTT. Protein product: CASSLLGGGTEAFF.

The CDR3: CASSSGTGLETQYF. CDR3 DNA: TGTGCCAGCAGTTCCGGGACAGGGCTAGAGACCCAGTACTTC. This chain joins TRBV6-5 and TRBJ2-5; 9 positions match TRBD1. The CDR3 has 14 amino acids. After removal of 4 bases from V and 4 bases from J, the junction contained 4 bases not matched to a gene. Per the germline V gene, CDR1 is MNHEY and CDR2 is SVGAGI.

The chain has TRBV15 and TRBJ1-4; possibly TRBD1 for D (5 bases). The CDR3 sequence is 14 residues long. CDR1 and CDR2 from the germline V gene are LNHNV and YYDKDF (reference sequence). Trimming shortened V by 0 bases and J by 7 bases, and 9 bases separated the two germline ends. CDR3 amino acids: CATSRDRGVEKLFF. CDR3 nucleotides: TGTGCCACCAGCAGAGATAGGGGTGTTGAAAAACTGTTTTTT.

This clone was recorded a few times. The chain employs TRBV6-5 and TRBJ2-1; 8 bases agree with TRBD2. The V gene's germline CDR1 is MNHEY and CDR2 SVGAGI. The V segment lost 6 bases and the J segment 8 bases; nucleotides outside the gene matches: 12. The CDR3 extends over 15 amino acids. This CDR3 reads CASSPGGGDGYEQFF. In nucleotides, the CDR3 is TGTGCCAGCAGCCCGGGGGGGGGTGATGGTTATGAGCAGTTCTTC.